The rows below give T cell receptor beta chains drawn from one sample of a study of T cell clonotyping in hematopoietic cell transplantation. Measured with immunoSEQ multiplex PCR; TCRdb has only the in-frame clones, and not every one. The profile shows over 25,000 clones, around 84% of them singletons. This sample comprised peripheral blood mononuclear cells, obtained before stem cell transplant. The receptors stem from a woman in her sixties with acute myeloid leukemia. Some clones in this sample may be carry-over from other donors' samples. CDR3s leave out the opening cysteine and the closing phenylalanine or tryptophan. The D gene is left open where the match is weak.

D gene,J gene,V gene,CDR3 protein
.,TRBJ2-2,TRBV19,ASTPPWNSNTGELF
.,TRBJ1-1,TRBV5-1,ASSEVSGPRAF
.,TRBJ2-2,TRBV5-1,ASSYSGEPTGELF
.,TRBJ2-3,TRBV29-1,SVPWGGTDTQY
.,TRBJ2-7,TRBV2,ASSGVEQY
.,TRBJ2-5,TRBV4-3,ASSRYGHQETQY
.,TRBJ2-6,TRBV7-9,ASAPLGGRSGANVLT
TRBD1,TRBJ2-7,TRBV29-1,SVESQGETYEQY
.,TRBJ1-5,TRBV5-1,ASRSGDNQPQH
.,TRBJ2-2,TRBV6-5,ASSLLPRGGELF
TRBD2,TRBJ2-7,TRBV5-1,ASSPGGGRRDEQY
TRBD2,TRBJ2-1,TRBV9,ASSGLSGGAYNEQF
.,TRBJ2-7,TRBV9,ASSVDGRPYEQY
.,TRBJ2-7,TRBV18,ASSPGTSEQY
TRBD1,TRBJ2-2,TRBV15,ATSSATGSGTGELF
.,TRBJ1-2,TRBV28,ASTLGRVGGYGYT